The 8 T cell receptor beta chains given below trace back to one sample, sequenced in a study of PD-1 blockade in classical Hodgkin lymphoma. TCRdb keeps only in-frame clones here, not all; method: immunoSEQ multiplex PCR. The sample records some 48,000 clones, over 70% being singletons. Stated time point: cycle 4 day 1 (C4D1), after five to seven weeks of nivolumab. Every one of the patients relapsed after autologous stem cell transplantation (brentuximab vedotin exposure was variable). The specimen comprised peripheral blood mononuclear cells (PBMCs), sampled before the fourth cycle of nivolumab. The receptors come from a human donor with classical Hodgkin lymphoma.

The gene calls are TRBV5-1 and TRBJ2-6, with D perhaps matching TRBD1 (6 bases). The V gene lost 4 bases and the J gene lost 4 bases, with 18 bases spanning the gap. This CDR3 is built from 17 residues. Germline V CDR1 and CDR2: SGHRS, YFSETQ. The CDR3 sequence is CASSVSGAPGGANVLTF. The CDR3 DNA is TGCGCCAGCAGCGTCTCAGGGGCCCCGGGGGGGGCCAACGTCCTGACTTTC.

V usage is TRBV11-3 and J usage is TRBJ2-3; D not resolved. The germline V gene encodes CDR1 SGHNT and CDR2 YENEEA. V lost 0 bases and J 3 bases, leaving 4 bases between the germline ends. The CDR3 has 13 residues. CDR3 loop: CASSLEMTDTQYF. CDR3 nucleotides: TGTGCCAGCAGCTTAGAAATGACAGATACGCAGTATTTT.

CDR3 nucleotide sequence: TGCGCCAGCAGCCATGGACAGGGCGCAACTAATGAAAAACTGTTTTTT. The encoded protein is CASSHGQGATNEKLFF. This rearrangement joins TRBV5-1 to TRBJ1-4, with TRBD1 identical over 8 bases. The germline CDR1 and CDR2 sequences are SGHRS and YFSETQ. CDR3 size: 16 residues. Losses at the gene ends were 4 bases for V and 0 bases for J; bases not matched to a gene: 5.

This clone was counted once. The rearrangement uses TRBV6-5 and TRBJ2-5; D perhaps matches TRBD1 (7 bases). The J call is in doubt because the DNA end fits TRBJ2-7 better. CDR1 is MNHEY, CDR2 SVGAGI, per germline. The CDR3 is 15 amino acids. This CDR3 reads CASSLRQGLSYEQYF. In DNA, the CDR3 is TGTGCCAGCAGCCTACGACAGGGACTTTCCTACGAGCAGTACTTC.

V usage is TRBV28 and J usage is TRBJ1-2; 9 nucleotides agree with TRBD1. Germline V lookup: CDR1 MDHEN, CDR2 SYDVKM. This CDR3 contains 14 residues. V was pared by 5 bases and J by 7 bases, with 8 bases of the junction left unmatched. CDR3 in DNA: TGTGCCAGCAGTCCCACAGGGGGCTCTGCTGGCTACACCTTC. Residues: CASSPTGGSAGYTF.

The genes are TRBV19 and TRBJ1-1; 7 positions match TRBD1. CDR1 is LNHDA and CDR2 is SQIVND in the germline V gene (reference sequence). The length of the CDR3 is 16 residues. With 4 bases clipped from V and 1 base from J, the junction kept 9 bases outside the gene matches. This CDR3 is CASSTPQTGTNTEAFF. The DNA of the CDR3 is TGTGCCAGTAGTACCCCCCAGACAGGGACGAACACTGAAGCTTTCTTT.

The V call is TRBV7-3, the J call TRBJ1-1, with TRBD1 matching over 9 bases. The V segment lost 5 bases and the J segment 11 bases; nucleotides outside the gene matches: 9. This CDR3 comprises 13 residues. Germline V CDR1 and CDR2: SGHTA, FQGTGA. CDR3 loop: CASSLRQGGGAFF. The CDR3 DNA reads TGTGCCAGCAGCCTACGACAGGGGGGCGGTGCTTTCTTT.

The chain uses TRBV2 and TRBJ2-4, with D possibly TRBD1 on 6 matching bases. The CDR3 length is 14 residues. Germline CDR1 and CDR2: SNHLY and FYNNEI. Trimming cost V 8 bases and J 9 bases, with 20 bases left between them. The CDR3 region is CASGNRVRESIQYF. DNA for the CDR3: TGTGCCAGCGGCAACAGGGTCCGCGAGAGCATTCAGTACTTC.